A single sample is the source of the 20 T cell receptor beta chains below, sequenced in a study of blood T cell repertoires in COVID-19. Produced via immunoSEQ multiplex PCR; TCRdb's table is partial and in-frame only. The table records about 350,000 clones, about 90% of them present only once. The sequencing input was peripheral blood. The receptors were gathered from a woman between 18 and 30 years old who had recovered from COVID-19.

The chain has TRBV4-1 and TRBJ1-2; D possibly corresponds to TRBD1 (5 bases). The CDR3 sequence is 16 residues long. Germline lookup yields CDR1 MGHRA and CDR2 YSYEKL. V was shortened by 1 base and J by 5 bases, with 17 bases between the two germline ends. CDR3 coding DNA: TGCGCCAGCAGCCAAGTTACTGGGGGGGAGTCGTATGGCTACACCTTC. Translating it yields CASSQVTGGESYGYTF.

The gene calls are TRBV15 and TRBJ2-3, with 9 positions matching TRBD2. CDR1 is LNHNV, CDR2 YYDKDF, per germline (reference sequence). CDR3 length: 13 amino acids. V lost 9 bases, J lost 5 bases, and 6 bases stayed unmatched. CDR3 in DNA: TGTGCCACTGAAGCGGGAGGAAGAGATACGCAGTATTTT. Protein sequence: CATEAGGRDTQYF.

The chain recombines TRBV2 with TRBJ2-1, with TRBD2 matching 14 bases. J lost 4 bases, V lost 6 bases, and 5 bases had no gene match. Germline assignment: CDR1 SNHLY and CDR2 FYNNEI. This CDR3 is 16 amino acids long. CDR3 DNA: TGTGCCAGCAGGTCGGGACTAGCGGGAGCTTACAATGAGCAGTTCTTC. Translating gives CASRSGLAGAYNEQFF.

This clone showed up just once. The rearrangement joins TRBV11-3 to TRBJ2-7, with D unresolved. Per the germline V gene, CDR1 is SGHNT and CDR2 is YENEEA. The length of the CDR3 is 16 residues. Trimming took off 5 bases at V and 0 bases at J, with 17 bases between the two ends. For the CDR3, the DNA is TGTGCCAGCAGCCCATCCCAGGTAGAGACCTCCTACGAGCAGTACGTC. Protein sequence: CASSPSQVETSYEQYV.

The chain links TRBV3-1 (or the pseudogene TRBV3-2) to TRBJ2-5; 10 bases map to TRBD2. Germline V gives CDR1 LGHDT, CDR2 YNNKEL (reference sequence). J was trimmed by 3 bases and V by 3 bases; bases with no gene match: 4. This CDR3 is built from 15 residues. The CDR3 reads CASSQPGLAKETQYF. The CDR3 nucleotides read TGTGCCAGCAGCCAGCCGGGACTAGCGAAAGAGACCCAGTACTTC.

The rearrangement links TRBV30 to TRBJ1-4, with D maybe TRBD1 (6 bases). From germline, CDR1 is GTSNPN and CDR2 SVGIG (reference sequence). The CDR3 spans 19 residues. V shed 0 bases and J shed 0 bases, with 20 bases lying between them. CDR3 DNA: TGTGCCTGGAGTGTGGGGCTCGGGGGGCGAGCTGCAACTAATGAAAAACTGTTTTTT. The encoded protein is CAWSVGLGGRAATNEKLFF.

The gene calls are TRBV19 and TRBJ2-1; TRBD2 matches at 9 bases. Trimming cost V 3 bases and J 8 bases; bases outside gene matches: 8. There are 15 residues in the CDR3. Germline V gives CDR1 LNHDA, CDR2 SQIVND (reference sequence). The CDR3 sequence: CASSIFAGGPYEQFF. For the CDR3, the DNA is TGTGCCAGTAGTATTTTTGCGGGAGGGCCCTATGAGCAGTTCTTC. Full variable domain (outside the CDR3, taken from reference TRBV19 and TRBJ2-1): DGGITQSPKYLFRKEGQNVTLSCEQNLNHDAMYWYRQDPGQGLRLIYYSQIVNDFQKGDIAEGYSVSREKKESFPLTVTSAQKNPTAFYLCASSIFAGGPYEQFFGPGTRLTVL.

J is TRBJ2-7 and V is TRBV12-5, with unresolved D. CDR1 and CDR2 (germline): LGHNT, FRNRAP. The CDR3 has 12 residues. The V gene lost 1 base and the J gene lost 2 bases, with 3 bases spanning the gap. The CDR3 loop is CASGLAAYEQYV. CDR3 DNA: TGTGCTAGTGGTTTGGCGGCCTACGAGCAGTACGTC.

This clone showed up just once. The chain combines TRBV5-1 with TRBJ2-3; possibly TRBD2 for D (5 bases). Germline V gene lookup returns CDR1 SGHRS and CDR2 YFSETQ. The CDR3 consists of 15 residues. With 1 base removed from V and 6 bases from J, the gap between germline ends came to 15 bases. Here the CDR3 reads CASSLTGIYADTQYF. CDR3 DNA: TGCGCCAGCAGCTTGACGGGAATTTATGCCGATACGCAGTATTTT.

This sequence joins TRBV30 and TRBJ1-2; D is unclear. Germline lookup yields CDR1 GTSNPN and CDR2 SVGIG (reference sequence). The germline V and J ends were trimmed by 4 bases and 7 bases, with 10 bases remaining between them. CDR3 length: 11 amino acids. CDR3 coding DNA: TGTGCCTGGATAGAGGGCTCTGGCTACACCTTC. Translation gives CAWIEGSGYTF.

The chain recombines TRBV27 with TRBJ1-2; D possibly corresponds to TRBD1 (6 bases). Germline values: CDR1 MNHEY, CDR2 SMNVEV (reference sequence). The length of the CDR3 is 13 residues. The V gene lost 3 bases and the J gene lost 7 bases, with 12 bases spanning the gap. The CDR3 bases are TGTGCCAGCAGTTTCAGGGGCAGTCGTGGCTACACCTTC. The encoded protein is CASSFRGSRGYTF.

The gene calls are TRBV5-8 and TRBJ2-7; a possible D gene is TRBD2 (7 bases). CDR3 length equals 17 residues. With 6 bases removed from V and 4 bases from J, the gap between germline ends came to 26 bases. Germline CDR1 and CDR2: SGHTS and YDEGEE. The CDR3 bases are TGTGCCAGCATCCCCAGGGAGGGCTATAGGGGGGCTTACGAGCAGTACGTC. It codes for CASIPREGYRGAYEQYV.

The chain combines TRBV9 with TRBJ2-1, with D possibly TRBD2 on 6 matching bases. The germline gives CDR1 SGDLS, CDR2 YYNGEE. V was shortened by 2 bases and J by 3 bases, with 12 bases between the two germline ends. This CDR3 spans 15 amino acids. The DNA of the CDR3 is TGTGCCAGCAGCGTGGCTAGCGACCTCTACAATGAGCAGTTCTTC. This gives the protein CASSVASDLYNEQFF. The entire variable domain, with the rest obtained from reference TRBV9 and TRBJ2-1, is as follows: DSGVTQTPKHLITATGQRVTLRCSPRSGDLSVYWYQQSLDQGLQFLIQYYNGEERAKGNILERFSAQQFPDLHSELNLSSLELGDSALYFCASSVASDLYNEQFFGPGTRLTVL.

CDR3 DNA: TGTGCCAGCAGCTTTACTGCAGCCACGGGACTAGAGACCCAGTACTTC. Translating it yields CASSFTAATGLETQYF. The J gene is TRBJ2-5, the V gene TRBV7-2, with D maybe TRBD2 (6 bases). The CDR3 sequence is 16 residues long. V lost 3 bases and J 4 bases, leaving 18 bases between the germline ends. Germline CDR1 reads SGHTA; CDR2 reads FQGNSA.

V gene TRBV4-3 combines with J gene TRBJ1-1, with unresolved D. CDR1 is LGHNA and CDR2 is YSLEER in the germline V gene. Trimming took off 4 bases at V and 1 base at J, with 7 bases between the two ends. The CDR3 runs to 13 residues. The CDR3 is CASSLLSNTEAFF. In nucleotides, the CDR3 is TGCGCCAGCAGCCTCCTATCGAACACTGAAGCTTTCTTT.

The chain couples TRBV6-6 to TRBJ2-3; no clear D. Germline V gene sequence: CDR1 MNHNY, CDR2 SVGAGI (reference sequence). Trimming cost V 2 bases and J 2 bases, with 5 bases left between them. The CDR3 length is 13 residues. The CDR3 sequence: CASSYVITDTQYF. In DNA, the CDR3 is TGTGCCAGCAGTTACGTAATCACAGATACGCAGTATTTT.

The chain's CDR3 is CAWNIGTGGGETQYF. The DNA for the CDR3 is TGTGCCTGGAATATCGGGACAGGGGGTGGCGAGACCCAGTACTTC. The V call is TRBV30, the J call TRBJ2-5; TRBD1 agrees at 11 bases. V was pared by 4 bases and J by 5 bases, with 9 bases of the junction left unmatched. The CDR3 runs 15 residues. Germline assignment: CDR1 GTSNPN and CDR2 SVGIG (reference sequence).

The rearrangement links TRBV19 to TRBJ1-6; no reliable D call. The V end was cut by 5 bases, the J end by 3 bases, with 14 bases between. Germline CDR1 LNHDA, CDR2 SQIVND (reference sequence). CDR3 length: 16 residues. CDR3 sequence: CASSPPTGHYNSPLHF. The CDR3 nucleotides are TGTGCCAGTAGTCCCCCCACGGGTCACTATAATTCACCCCTCCACTTT.

The sample holds one count of this clone. The chain has TRBV10-1 and TRBJ2-5, with 10 bases that match TRBD2. This CDR3 contains 15 residues. Germline V gene lookup returns CDR1 WNHNN and CDR2 SYGVQD (reference sequence). V was pared by 5 bases and J by 2 bases, with 5 bases of the junction left unmatched. The CDR3 nucleotides are TGCGCCAGCAGTAAAGGGACTAGCGAACAAGAGACCCAGTACTTC. The encoded protein is CASSKGTSEQETQYF.

This chain links TRBV13 with TRBJ2-2; TRBD1 is a possible D gene (5 bases). Germline CDR1 reads PRHDT; CDR2 reads FYEKMQ (reference sequence). Trimming shortened V by 5 bases and J by 4 bases, and 11 bases separated the two germline ends. The CDR3 loop spans 14 amino acids. CDR3 in DNA: TGTGCCAGCAGCCCCAGGGTAGCCACCGGGGAGCTGTTTTTT. It yields the protein CASSPRVATGELFF.